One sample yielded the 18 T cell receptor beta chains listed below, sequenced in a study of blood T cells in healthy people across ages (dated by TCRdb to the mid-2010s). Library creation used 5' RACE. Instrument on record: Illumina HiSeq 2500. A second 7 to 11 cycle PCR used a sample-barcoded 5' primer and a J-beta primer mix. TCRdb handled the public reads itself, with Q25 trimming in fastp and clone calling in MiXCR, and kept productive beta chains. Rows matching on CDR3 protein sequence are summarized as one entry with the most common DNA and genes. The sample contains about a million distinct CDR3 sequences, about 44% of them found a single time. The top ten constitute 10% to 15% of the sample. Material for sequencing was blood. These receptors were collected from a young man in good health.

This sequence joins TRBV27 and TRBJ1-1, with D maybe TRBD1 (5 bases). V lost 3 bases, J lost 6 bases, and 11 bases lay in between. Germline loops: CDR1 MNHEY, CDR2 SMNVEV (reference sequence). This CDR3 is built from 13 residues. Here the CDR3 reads CASSFAGFPEAFF. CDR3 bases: TGTGCCAGCAGTTTCGCAGGGTTCCCTGAAGCTTTCTTT.

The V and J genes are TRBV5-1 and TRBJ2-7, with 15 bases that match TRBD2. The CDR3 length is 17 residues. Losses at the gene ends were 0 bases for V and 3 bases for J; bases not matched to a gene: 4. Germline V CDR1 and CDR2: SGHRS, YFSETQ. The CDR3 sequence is CASSLVGLAGGFYEQYF. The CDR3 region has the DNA TGCGCCAGCAGCTTGGTGGGACTAGCGGGGGGATTCTACGAGCAGTACTTC.

The CDR3 DNA sequence: TGTGCCAGCAGTTTTCCCGTGACAGGGAACCTAAATGAGCAGTTCTTC. Amino acids: CASSFPVTGNLNEQFF. This rearrangement joins TRBV13 to TRBJ2-1; TRBD1 aligns across 7 bases. CDR1 is PRHDT, CDR2 FYEKMQ, per germline (reference sequence). J lost 7 bases, V lost 6 bases, and 15 bases had no gene match. The length of the CDR3 is 16 residues.

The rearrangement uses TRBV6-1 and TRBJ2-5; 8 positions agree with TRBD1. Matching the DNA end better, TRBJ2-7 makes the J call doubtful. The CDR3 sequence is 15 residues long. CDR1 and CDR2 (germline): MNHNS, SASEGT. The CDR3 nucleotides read TGTGCCAGCAGTCCCGGGACAGGAACCCCCTACGAGCAGTACTTC. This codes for CASSPGTGTPYEQYF.

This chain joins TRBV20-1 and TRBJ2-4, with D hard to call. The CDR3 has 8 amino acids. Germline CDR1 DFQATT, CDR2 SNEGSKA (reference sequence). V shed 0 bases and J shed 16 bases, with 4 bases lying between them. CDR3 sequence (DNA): TGCAGTGCTAGAGAAGGCTACTTC. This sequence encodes CSAREGYF.

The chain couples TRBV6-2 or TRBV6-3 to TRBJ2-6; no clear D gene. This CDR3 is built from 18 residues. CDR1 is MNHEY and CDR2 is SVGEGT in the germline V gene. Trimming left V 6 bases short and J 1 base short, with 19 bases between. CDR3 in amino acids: CASSPPWGYTSGANVLTF. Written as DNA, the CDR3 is TGTGCCAGCAGCCCTCCCTGGGGATACACATCTGGGGCCAACGTCCTGACTTTC.

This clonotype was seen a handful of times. The CDR3 protein is CASSVHSSGGGNEQFF. The CDR3 DNA reads as TGTGCCAGCAGTGTCCATTCTAGCGGGGGAGGCAATGAGCAGTTCTTC. The V and J genes are TRBV6-6 and TRBJ2-1, with 10 bases fitting TRBD2. Germline CDR1 and CDR2: MNHNY and SVGAGI (reference sequence). The CDR3 has 16 residues. V was clipped by 5 bases and J by 6 bases; unmatched bases: 10.

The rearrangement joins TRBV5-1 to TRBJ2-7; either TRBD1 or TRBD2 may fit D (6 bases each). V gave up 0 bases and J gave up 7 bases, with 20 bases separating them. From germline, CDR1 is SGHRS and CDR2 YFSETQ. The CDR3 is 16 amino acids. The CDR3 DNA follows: TGCGCCAGCAGCTTGGAAGGAGGGGGAAGCTCACGGGAGCAGTACTTC. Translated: CASSLEGGGSSREQYF.

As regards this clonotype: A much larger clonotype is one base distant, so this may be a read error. The CDR3 reads CASSSFDYGYTF. In nucleotides, the CDR3 is TGTGCCAGCTCATCCTTTGACTATGGCTACACCTTC. The chain employs TRBV18 and TRBJ1-2; unclear D gene. Germline values: CDR1 KGHSH, CDR2 LQKENI. Trimming took 5 bases from V and 3 from J, leaving 7 bases between them. This CDR3 spans 12 amino acids.

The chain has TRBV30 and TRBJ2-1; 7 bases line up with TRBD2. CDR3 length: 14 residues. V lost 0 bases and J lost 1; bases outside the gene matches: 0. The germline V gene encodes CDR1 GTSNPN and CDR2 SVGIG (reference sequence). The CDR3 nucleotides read TGTGCCTGGAGTGTACTAGCGTCCTACAATGAGCAGTTCTTC. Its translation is CAWSVLASYNEQFF.

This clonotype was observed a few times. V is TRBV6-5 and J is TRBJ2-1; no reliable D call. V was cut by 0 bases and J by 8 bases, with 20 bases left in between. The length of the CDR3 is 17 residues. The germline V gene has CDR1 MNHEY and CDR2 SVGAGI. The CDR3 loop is CASSYSKHRPQLHEQFF. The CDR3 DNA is TGTGCCAGCAGTTACTCGAAACACCGTCCCCAGCTCCATGAGCAGTTCTTC.

The CDR3 coding sequence is TGCAGTGCCCCCGGATCGGGCAGGGGGCTCAATGAGCAGTTCTTC. This sequence encodes CSAPGSGRGLNEQFF. This sequence joins TRBV20-1 and TRBJ2-1, with 8 positions matching TRBD1. The junction had 13 bases not matched to a gene; V was cut back by 6 bases and J by 6 bases. Germline CDR1 and CDR2: DFQATT and SNEGSKA (reference sequence). The CDR3 totals 15 residues.

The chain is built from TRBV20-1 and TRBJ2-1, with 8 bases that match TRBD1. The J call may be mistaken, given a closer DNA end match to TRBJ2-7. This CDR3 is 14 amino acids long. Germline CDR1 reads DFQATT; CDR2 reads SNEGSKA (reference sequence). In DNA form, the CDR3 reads TGCAGTGCGCCGGACAGGGAAGGTGACAATGAGCAGTACTTC. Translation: CSAPDREGDNEQYF.

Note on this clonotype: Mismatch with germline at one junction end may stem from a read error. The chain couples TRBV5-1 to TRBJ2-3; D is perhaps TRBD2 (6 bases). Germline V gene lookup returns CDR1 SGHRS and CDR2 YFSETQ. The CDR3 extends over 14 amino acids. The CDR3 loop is CVSSWGTGTDTQYF. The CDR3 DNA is TGCGTCAGCAGCTGGGGGACTGGCACAGATACGCAGTATTTT.

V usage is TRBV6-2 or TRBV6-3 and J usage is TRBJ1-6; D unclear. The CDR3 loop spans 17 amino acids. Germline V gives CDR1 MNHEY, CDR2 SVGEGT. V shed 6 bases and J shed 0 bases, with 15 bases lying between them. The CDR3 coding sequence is TGTGCCAGCAGCGGGTCCCAGGTGATCTCCTATAATTCACCCCTCCACTTT. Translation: CASSGSQVISYNSPLHF.

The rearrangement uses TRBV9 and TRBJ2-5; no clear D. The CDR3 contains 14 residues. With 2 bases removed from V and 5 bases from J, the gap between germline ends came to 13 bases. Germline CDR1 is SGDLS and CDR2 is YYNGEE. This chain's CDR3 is CASSVHGRGETQYF. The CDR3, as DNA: TGTGCCAGCAGCGTTCACGGTCGTGGGGAGACCCAGTACTTC.

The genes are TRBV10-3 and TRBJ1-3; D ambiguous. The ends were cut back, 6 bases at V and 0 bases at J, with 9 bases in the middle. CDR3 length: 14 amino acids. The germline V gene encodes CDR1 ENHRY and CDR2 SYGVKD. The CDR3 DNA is TGTGCCATCAGGACACCAAGCTCTGGAAACACCATATATTTT. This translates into CAIRTPSSGNTIYF.

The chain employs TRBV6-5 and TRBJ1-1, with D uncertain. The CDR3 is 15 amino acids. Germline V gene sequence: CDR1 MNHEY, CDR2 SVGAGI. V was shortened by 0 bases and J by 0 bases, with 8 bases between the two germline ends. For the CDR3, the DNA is TGTGCCAGCAGTTACTCGACCAACATGAACACTGAAGCTTTCTTT. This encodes CASSYSTNMNTEAFF.